The clone carrying this TCR beta chain was detected once. Its antigen is undetermined. The data were taken from a study of T cell therapy after organ transplantation. Produced via immunoSEQ multiplex PCR; TCRdb's table is partial and in-frame only. The data contain approximately 52,000 clones, about 95% of them singletons. This CDR3 has 14 amino acids. Germline V gene sequence: CDR1 MNHEY, CDR2 SVGAGI. V gave up 2 bases and J gave up 1 base, with 8 bases separating them. The gene calls are TRBV6-5 and TRBJ1-1; no reliable D call. The source is a human patient who had received a solid organ transplant and had CMV disease. The input for sequencing was CD8+ T cells from blood, taken before autologous CMV-specific T cell therapy. The DNA of the CDR3 is TGTGCCAGCAGTTACGTTTTCCCGAACACTGAAGCTTTCTTT. Its translation is CASSYVFPNTEAFF.